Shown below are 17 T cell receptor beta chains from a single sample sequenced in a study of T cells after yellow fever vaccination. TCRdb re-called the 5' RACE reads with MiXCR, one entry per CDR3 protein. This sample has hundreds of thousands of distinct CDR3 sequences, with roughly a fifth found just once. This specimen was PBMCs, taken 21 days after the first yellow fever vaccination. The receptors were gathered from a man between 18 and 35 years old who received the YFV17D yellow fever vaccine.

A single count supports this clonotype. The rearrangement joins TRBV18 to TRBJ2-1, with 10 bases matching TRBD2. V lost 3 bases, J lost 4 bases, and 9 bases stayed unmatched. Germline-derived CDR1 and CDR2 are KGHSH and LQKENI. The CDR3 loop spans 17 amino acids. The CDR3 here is CASSPQILAGIYNEQFF. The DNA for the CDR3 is TGTGCCAGCTCACCTCAAATACTAGCGGGGATATACAATGAGCAGTTCTTC.

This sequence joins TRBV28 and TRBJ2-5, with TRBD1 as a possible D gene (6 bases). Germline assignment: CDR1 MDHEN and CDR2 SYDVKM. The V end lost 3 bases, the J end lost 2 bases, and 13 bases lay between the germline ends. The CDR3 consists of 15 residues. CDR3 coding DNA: TGTGCCAGCAGTTTCTCCGACAGGTTTCAAGAGACCCAGTACTTC. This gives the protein CASSFSDRFQETQYF.

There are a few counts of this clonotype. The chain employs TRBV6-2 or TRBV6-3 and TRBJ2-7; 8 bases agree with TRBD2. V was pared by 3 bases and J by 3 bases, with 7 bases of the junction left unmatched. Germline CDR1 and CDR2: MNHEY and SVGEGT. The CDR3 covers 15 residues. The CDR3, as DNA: TGTGCCAGCAGTTATAACGGCGGGGGGCTCTACGAGCAGTACGTC. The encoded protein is CASSYNGGGLYEQYV.

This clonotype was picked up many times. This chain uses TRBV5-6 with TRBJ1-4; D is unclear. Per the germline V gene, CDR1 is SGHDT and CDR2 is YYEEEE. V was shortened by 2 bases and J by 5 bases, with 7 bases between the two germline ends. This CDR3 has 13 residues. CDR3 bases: TGTGCCAGCAGCTTTGGCAGCAATGAAAAACTGTTTTTT. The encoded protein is CASSFGSNEKLFF.

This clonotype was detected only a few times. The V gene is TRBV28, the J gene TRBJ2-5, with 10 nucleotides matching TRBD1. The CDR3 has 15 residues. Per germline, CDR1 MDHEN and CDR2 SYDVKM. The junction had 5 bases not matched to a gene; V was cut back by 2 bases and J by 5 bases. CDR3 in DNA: TGTGCCAGCAGTTTACCTGGACAGGGGGGTGAGACCCAGTACTTC. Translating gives CASSLPGQGGETQYF.

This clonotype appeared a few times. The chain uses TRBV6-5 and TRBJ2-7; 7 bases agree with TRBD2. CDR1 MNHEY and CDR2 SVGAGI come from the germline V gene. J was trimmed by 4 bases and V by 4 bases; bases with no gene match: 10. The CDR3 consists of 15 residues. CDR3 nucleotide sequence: TGTGCCAGCAGTTCCCGGGAGGATCGGCCTTACGAGCAGTACGTC. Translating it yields CASSSREDRPYEQYV.

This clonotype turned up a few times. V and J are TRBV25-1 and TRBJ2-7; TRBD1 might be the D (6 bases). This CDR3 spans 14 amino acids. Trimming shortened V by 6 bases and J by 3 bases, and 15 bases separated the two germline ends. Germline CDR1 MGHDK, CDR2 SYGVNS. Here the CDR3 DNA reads TGTGCCAGCAGGAGCCGGGACAATCGCTACGAGCAGTACTTC. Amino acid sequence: CASRSRDNRYEQYF.

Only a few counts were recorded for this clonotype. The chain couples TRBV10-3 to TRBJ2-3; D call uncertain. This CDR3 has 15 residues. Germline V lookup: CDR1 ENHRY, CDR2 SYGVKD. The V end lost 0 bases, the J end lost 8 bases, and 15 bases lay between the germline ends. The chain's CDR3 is CAISESIATLGTQYF. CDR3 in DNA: TGTGCCATCAGTGAGTCAATTGCGACTCTTGGTACGCAGTATTTT.

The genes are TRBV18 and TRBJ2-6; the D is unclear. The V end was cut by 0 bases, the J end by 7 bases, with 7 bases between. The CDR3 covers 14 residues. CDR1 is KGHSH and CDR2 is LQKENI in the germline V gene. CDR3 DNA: TGTGCCAGCTCACCACCGGGGTTAGCCAACGTCCTGACTTTC. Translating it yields CASSPPGLANVLTF.

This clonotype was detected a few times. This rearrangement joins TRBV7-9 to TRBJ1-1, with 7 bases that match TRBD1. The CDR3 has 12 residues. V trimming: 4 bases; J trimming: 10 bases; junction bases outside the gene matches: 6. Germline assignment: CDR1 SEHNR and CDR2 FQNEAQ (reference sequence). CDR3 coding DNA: TGTGCCAGCAGCTCCCAGACAGGGAGAGCTTTCTTT. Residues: CASSSQTGRAFF.

The CDR3 spells CASSSRDGTGGGYTF. The CDR3 region has the DNA TGTGCCAGCAGCTCTAGGGACGGGACAGGGGGCGGCTACACCTTC. The rearrangement links TRBV7-8 to TRBJ1-2; 12 bases map to TRBD1. Trimming cost V 4 bases and J 8 bases; bases outside gene matches: 8. This CDR3 has 15 residues. Germline loops: CDR1 SGHVS, CDR2 FQNEAQ.

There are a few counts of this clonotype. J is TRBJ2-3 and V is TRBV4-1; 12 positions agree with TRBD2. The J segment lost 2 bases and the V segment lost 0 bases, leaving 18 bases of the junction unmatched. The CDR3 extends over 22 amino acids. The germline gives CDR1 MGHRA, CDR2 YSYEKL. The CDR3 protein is CASSQDPPRLVLAGGPTDTQYF. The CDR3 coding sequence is TGCGCCAGCAGCCAAGATCCACCCCGTTTGGTACTAGCGGGGGGTCCCACAGATACGCAGTATTTT.

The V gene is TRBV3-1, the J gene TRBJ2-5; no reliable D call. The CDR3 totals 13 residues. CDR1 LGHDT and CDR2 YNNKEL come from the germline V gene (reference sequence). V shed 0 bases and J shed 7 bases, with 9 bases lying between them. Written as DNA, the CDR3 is TGTGCCAGCAGCCAAGAAAGGCGTGGGACCCAGTACTTC. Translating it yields CASSQERRGTQYF.

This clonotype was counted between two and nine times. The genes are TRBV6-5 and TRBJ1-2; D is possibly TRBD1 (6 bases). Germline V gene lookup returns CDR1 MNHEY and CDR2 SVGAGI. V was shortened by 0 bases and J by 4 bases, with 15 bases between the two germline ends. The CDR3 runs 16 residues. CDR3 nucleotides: TGTGCCAGCAGTTACTCGAAAATCGGGGGCGGCTATGGCTACACCTTC. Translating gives CASSYSKIGGGYGYTF.

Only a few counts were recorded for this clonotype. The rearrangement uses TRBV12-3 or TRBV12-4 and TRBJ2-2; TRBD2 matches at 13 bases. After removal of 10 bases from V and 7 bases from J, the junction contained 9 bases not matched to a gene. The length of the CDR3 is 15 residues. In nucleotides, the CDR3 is TGTGCCATTTCACTAGCGGGGGGGCCCAACGGGGAGCTGTTTTTT. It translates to CAISLAGGPNGELFF.

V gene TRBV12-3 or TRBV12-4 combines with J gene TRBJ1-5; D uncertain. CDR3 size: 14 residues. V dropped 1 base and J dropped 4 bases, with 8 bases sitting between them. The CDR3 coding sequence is TGTGCCAGCAGTTTAGGCAGAGAGAATCAGCCCCAGCATTTT. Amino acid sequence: CASSLGRENQPQHF.

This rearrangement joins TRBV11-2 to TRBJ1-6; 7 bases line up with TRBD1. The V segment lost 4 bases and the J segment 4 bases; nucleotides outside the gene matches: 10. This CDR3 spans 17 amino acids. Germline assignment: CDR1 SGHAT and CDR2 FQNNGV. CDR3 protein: CASSSTTGFKYNSPLHF. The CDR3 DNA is TGTGCCAGCAGCTCCACGACAGGGTTTAAATATAATTCACCCCTCCACTTT. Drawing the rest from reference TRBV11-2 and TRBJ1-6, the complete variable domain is EAGVAQSPRYKIIEKRQSVAFWCNPISGHATLYWYQQILGQGPKLLIQFQNNGVVDDSQLPKDRFSAERLKGVDSTLKIQPAKLEDSAVYLCASSSTTGFKYNSPLHFGNGTRLTVT.